Listed below are T cell receptor beta chains from one sample, sequenced in a study of shared T cell receptors in the human thymus. This table comes from immunoSEQ multiplex PCR, and its TCRdb copy is limited to in-frame clones, with some not included. The sample carries 640,000 or so clones, roughly 86% recorded once. These data were likewise used in another study, on human thymus T cells.

The sequencing sample was made of thymocytes. The receptors derive from a boy under three years old with a congenital heart defect. The CDR3 runs from the conserved cysteine through the conserved F or W. A D gene is named only where the DNA matches it firmly. Clone size is not always given. Where it is, it says once, few, many or a class for expanded clones.

size: -; J: TRBJ2-3; V: TRBV4-1; D: -; DNA: TGCGCCAGCAGCCGCCGGGAATGGGACACAGATACGCAGTATTTT; CDR3: CASSRREWDTDTQYF
size: -; J: TRBJ1-1; V: TRBV6-4; D: -; DNA: TGTGCCAGCAGTGCTCAGAGAGGCACTGAAGCTTTCTTT; CDR3: CASSAQRGTEAFF
size: -; J: TRBJ2-2; V: TRBV5-4; D: -; DNA: TGTGCCAGCAGCTTGCACATTGAAACCGGGGAGCTGTTTTTT; CDR3: CASSLHIETGELFF
size: once; J: TRBJ2-5; V: TRBV5-8; D: -; DNA: TGTGCCAGCAGCTTGGGCCCCCAGGGCAAAGAGACCCAGTACTTC; CDR3: CASSLGPQGKETQYF
size: -; J: TRBJ2-1; V: TRBV5-1; D: TRBD1; DNA: TGCGCCAGCAGCTCCCATATGCGACAGGGTTTCTATGAGCAGTTCTTC; CDR3: CASSSHMRQGFYEQFF
size: -; J: TRBJ2-7; V: TRBV29-1; D: TRBD1; DNA: TGCAGCGCGTCCGGGACAGGGAGGGACGAGCAGTACTTC; CDR3: CSASGTGRDEQYF
size: -; J: TRBJ1-2; V: TRBV28; D: -; DNA: TGTGCCAGCAGTTTACAGGGAACCGATGGCTACACCTTC; CDR3: CASSLQGTDGYTF
size: -; J: TRBJ2-6; V: TRBV7-8; D: -; DNA: TGTGCCAGCAGCCTACAGAGACCTGGGGCCAACGTCCTGACTTTC; CDR3: CASSLQRPGANVLTF
size: once; J: TRBJ1-2; V: TRBV28; D: TRBD1; DNA: TGTGCCAGCAGTTCCCGACGACAGGGGGATTGGGGCTACACCTTC; CDR3: CASSSRRQGDWGYTF
size: -; J: TRBJ2-1; V: TRBV9; D: TRBD2; DNA: TGTGCCAGCAGCGAGGCGACTAGCGGGGGGGCCCACCATCTCAATGAGCAGTTCTTC; CDR3: CASSEATSGGAHHLNEQFF
size: -; J: TRBJ2-1; V: TRBV11-3; D: -; DNA: TGTGCCAGCAGCTTACAGGAATACACTGAGCAGTTCTTC; CDR3: CASSLQEYTEQFF
size: -; J: TRBJ2-3; V: TRBV5-8; D: TRBD1; DNA: TGTGCCAGCAGTCGATTTTTCGTACCGGGACAGGGCACACAGAATACGCAGTATTTT; CDR3: CASSRFFVPGQGTQNTQYF
size: -; J: TRBJ2-3; V: TRBV7-8; D: TRBD2; DNA: TGTGCCAGCAGCTCCCCAAAGCCCTATAGCGGGAGGCCAGATACGCAGTATTTT; CDR3: CASSSPKPYSGRPDTQYF
size: -; J: TRBJ1-5; V: TRBV18; D: TRBD1; DNA: TGTGCCAGCTCACGCGGACAGGGAGGAATCTATAGCAATCAGCCCCAGCATTTT; CDR3: CASSRGQGGIYSNQPQHF
size: -; J: TRBJ2-5; V: TRBV7-2; D: -; DNA: TGTGCCAGCAGCTTAGGGGCCAGGATGCAAGAGACCCAGTACTTC; CDR3: CASSLGARMQETQYF
size: -; J: TRBJ2-7; V: TRBV29-1; D: -; DNA: TGCAGCGTTGAAGATCATAGAGAGCAGTACTTC; CDR3: CSVEDHREQYF
size: -; J: TRBJ1-2; V: TRBV6-1; D: TRBD1; DNA: TGTGCCAGCAGATCGGAGGACAGGCGACACTATGGCTACACCTTC; CDR3: CASRSEDRRHYGYTF
size: -; J: TRBJ2-1; V: TRBV5-1; D: -; DNA: TGCGCCAGCAGCTTGTCCCCGGACTTGAATGAGCAGTTCTTC; CDR3: CASSLSPDLNEQFF
size: -; J: TRBJ2-7; V: TRBV9; D: TRBD2; DNA: TGTGCCAGCAGCGGGAGCGGGAGGGCCGTGGAAGAGCAGTACTTC; CDR3: CASSGSGRAVEEQYF
size: -; J: TRBJ1-5; V: TRBV5-6; D: -; DNA: TGTGCCAGCAGCTTTAAAACAGTCGATAGCAATCAGCCCCAGCATTTT; CDR3: CASSFKTVDSNQPQHF
size: few; J: TRBJ1-2; V: TRBV19; D: -; DNA: TGTGCCAGTAGTATAGCTGTCAGCACTAACTATGGCTACCCCTTC; CDR3: CASSIAVSTNYGYPF
size: -; J: TRBJ2-7; V: TRBV5-6; D: TRBD1; DNA: TGTGCCAGCAGCTCATTCCCCGGGACAGGGGTAAACGAGCAGTACTTC; CDR3: CASSSFPGTGVNEQYF
size: -; J: TRBJ2-7; V: TRBV30; D: TRBD1; DNA: TGTGCCTGGAAGGAGGACAGGGCCTCCTACGAGCAGTACTTC; CDR3: CAWKEDRASYEQYF
size: -; J: TRBJ1-1; V: TRBV6-1; D: TRBD1; DNA: TGTGCCAGCACTGAAGGCTTAGGACAGGGGAGGATGAACACTGAAGCTTTCTTT; CDR3: CASTEGLGQGRMNTEAFF
size: -; J: TRBJ2-5; V: TRBV6-5; D: -; DNA: TGTGCCAGCAGCGCTAGGGGCTGGGAAGAGACCCAGTACTTC; CDR3: CASSARGWEETQYF
size: -; J: TRBJ2-7; V: TRBV27; D: -; DNA: TGTGCCAGCAGTTCATCCGGGACGACAGGAGCCCCTTACTACGAGCAGTACTTC; CDR3: CASSSSGTTGAPYYEQYF
size: -; J: TRBJ2-5; V: TRBV27; D: TRBD1; DNA: TGTGCCAGCAGGCGTCGGGACAGGGTTGAAGAGACCCAGTACTTC; CDR3: CASRRRDRVEETQYF
size: -; J: TRBJ2-7; V: TRBV7-6; D: -; DNA: TGTGCCAGCAGTCCAAGCGGGCAGACCAGCTCCTACGAGCAGTACTTC; CDR3: CASSPSGQTSSYEQYF
size: -; J: TRBJ1-6; V: TRBV5-4; D: TRBD1; DNA: TGTGCCAGCAGCTTGGACCGGACAGGAAGCTCCTATAATTCACCCCTCCACTTT; CDR3: CASSLDRTGSSYNSPLHF
size: -; J: TRBJ2-2; V: TRBV29-1; D: TRBD1; DNA: TGCAGCGTTGAGATGACAGGGGAAACCGGGGAGCTGTTTTTT; CDR3: CSVEMTGETGELFF
size: -; J: TRBJ2-3; V: TRBV6-5; D: -; DNA: TGTGCCAGCAGTTACTCGACAGGCACAGATACGCAGTATTTT; CDR3: CASSYSTGTDTQYF
size: -; J: TRBJ1-2; V: TRBV15; D: -; DNA: TGTGCCACCAGCAGAACCGGGACACATAACTATGGCTACACCTTC; CDR3: CATSRTGTHNYGYTF
size: -; J: TRBJ2-7; V: TRBV27; D: TRBD2; DNA: TGTGCCAGCAGTACAGCGGGGCTCTCCTACGAGCAGTACTTC; CDR3: CASSTAGLSYEQYF
size: -; J: TRBJ2-7; V: TRBV4-3; D: -; DNA: TGCGCCAGCAGCCAAGATGCGGGACCCTCCTACGAGCAGTACTTC; CDR3: CASSQDAGPSYEQYF
size: -; J: TRBJ1-1; V: TRBV5-1; D: -; DNA: TGCGCCAGCAGCTTGGTTGGAGGAAGCACTGAAGCTTTCTTT; CDR3: CASSLVGGSTEAFF
size: -; J: TRBJ1-3; V: TRBV15; D: -; DNA: TGTGCCACCAGCAGAGATGATGGGCAGGGCAGCTCTGGAAACACCATATATTTT; CDR3: CATSRDDGQGSSGNTIYF
size: few; J: TRBJ1-6; V: TRBV4-1; D: TRBD1; DNA: TGCGCCAGCAGCCTAGGACAGGCAGATAATTCACCCCTCCACTTT; CDR3: CASSLGQADNSPLHF
size: few; J: TRBJ1-1; V: TRBV28; D: TRBD1; DNA: TGTGCCAGCAGTCGGAAGGGACAGGGCGGTACTGAAGCTTTCTTT; CDR3: CASSRKGQGGTEAFF
size: -; J: TRBJ1-4; V: TRBV7-3; D: TRBD1; DNA: TGTGCCAGCAGCGCTCAGGGGGCGCCTAATGAAAAACTGTTTTTT; CDR3: CASSAQGAPNEKLFF
size: -; J: TRBJ2-1; V: TRBV6-6; D: TRBD1; DNA: TGTGCCAGCAGACCGGGACAGGATAAATACAATGAGCAGTTCTTC; CDR3: CASRPGQDKYNEQFF
size: once; J: TRBJ2-1; V: TRBV10-3; D: TRBD2; DNA: TGTGCCATCAGTGATAGCGGGGGGGTAAATGAGCAGTTCTTC; CDR3: CAISDSGGVNEQFF
size: -; J: TRBJ1-1; V: TRBV7-2; D: TRBD1; DNA: TGTGCCAGCAGGGCCTCTAGGACAGGGATCTACACTGAAGCTTTCTTT; CDR3: CASRASRTGIYTEAFF